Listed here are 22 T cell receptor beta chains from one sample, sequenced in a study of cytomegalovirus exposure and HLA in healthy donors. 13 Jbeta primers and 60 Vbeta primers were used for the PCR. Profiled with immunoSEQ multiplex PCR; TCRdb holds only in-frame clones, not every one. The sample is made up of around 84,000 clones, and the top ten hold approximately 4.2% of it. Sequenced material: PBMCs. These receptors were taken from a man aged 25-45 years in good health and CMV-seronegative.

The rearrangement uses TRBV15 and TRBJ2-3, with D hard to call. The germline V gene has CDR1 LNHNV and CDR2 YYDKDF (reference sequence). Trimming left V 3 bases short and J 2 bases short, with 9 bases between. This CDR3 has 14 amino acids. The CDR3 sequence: CATSRAFPTDTQYF. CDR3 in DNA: TGTGCCACCAGCAGGGCTTTTCCCACAGATACGCAGTATTTT.

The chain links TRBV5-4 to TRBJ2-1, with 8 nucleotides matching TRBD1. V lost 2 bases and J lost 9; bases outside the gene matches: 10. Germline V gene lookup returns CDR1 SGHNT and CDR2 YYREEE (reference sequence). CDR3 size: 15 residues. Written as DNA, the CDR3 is TGTGCCAGCAGCTTCGGGGGCAGGGGGCGGTTTGAGCAGTTCTTC. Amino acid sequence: CASSFGGRGRFEQFF.

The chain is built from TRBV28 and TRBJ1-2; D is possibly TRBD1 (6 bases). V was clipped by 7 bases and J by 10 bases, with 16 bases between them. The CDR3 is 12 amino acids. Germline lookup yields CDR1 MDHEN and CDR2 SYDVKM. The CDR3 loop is CASNWGRKTYTF. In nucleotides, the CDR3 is TGTGCCAGCAATTGGGGGCGGAAAACCTACACCTTC.

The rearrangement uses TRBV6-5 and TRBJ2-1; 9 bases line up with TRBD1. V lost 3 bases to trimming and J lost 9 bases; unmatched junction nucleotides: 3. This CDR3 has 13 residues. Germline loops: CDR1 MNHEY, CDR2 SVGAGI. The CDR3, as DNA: TGTGCCAGCAGTTATGGGACAGGGAGTGAGCAGTTCTTC. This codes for CASSYGTGSEQFF.

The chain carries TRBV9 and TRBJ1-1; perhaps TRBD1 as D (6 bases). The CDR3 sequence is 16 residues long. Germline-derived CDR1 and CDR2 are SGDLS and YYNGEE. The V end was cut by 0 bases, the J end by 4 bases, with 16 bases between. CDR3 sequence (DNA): TGTGCCAGCAGCGTAGGCCCGGCAGGGGATGTCACTGAAGCTTTCTTT. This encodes CASSVGPAGDVTEAFF. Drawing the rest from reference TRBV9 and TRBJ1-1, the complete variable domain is DSGVTQTPKHLITATGQRVTLRCSPRSGDLSVYWYQQSLDQGLQFLIQYYNGEERAKGNILERFSAQQFPDLHSELNLSSLELGDSALYFCASSVGPAGDVTEAFFGQGTRLTVV.

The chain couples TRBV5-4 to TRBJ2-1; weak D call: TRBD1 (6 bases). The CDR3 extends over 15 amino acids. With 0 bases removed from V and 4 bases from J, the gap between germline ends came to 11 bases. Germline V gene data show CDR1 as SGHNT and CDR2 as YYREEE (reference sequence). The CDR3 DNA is TGTGCCAGCAGCTTGGGCGGACAGCCATACAATGAGCAGTTCTTC. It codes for CASSLGGQPYNEQFF.

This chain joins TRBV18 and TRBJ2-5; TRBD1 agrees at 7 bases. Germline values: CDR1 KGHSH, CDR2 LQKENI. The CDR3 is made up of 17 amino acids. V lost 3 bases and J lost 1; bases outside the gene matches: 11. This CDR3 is CASSPTSWDSLQETQYF. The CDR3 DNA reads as TGTGCCAGCTCACCTACTTCTTGGGACAGCCTCCAAGAGACCCAGTACTTC.

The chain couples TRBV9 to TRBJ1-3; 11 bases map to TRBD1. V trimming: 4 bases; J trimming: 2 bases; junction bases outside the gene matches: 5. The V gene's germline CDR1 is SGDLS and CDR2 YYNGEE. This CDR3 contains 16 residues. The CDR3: CASSTSGQGAGNTIYF. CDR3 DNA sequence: TGTGCCAGCAGCACCTCGGGACAGGGGGCTGGAAACACCATATATTTT.

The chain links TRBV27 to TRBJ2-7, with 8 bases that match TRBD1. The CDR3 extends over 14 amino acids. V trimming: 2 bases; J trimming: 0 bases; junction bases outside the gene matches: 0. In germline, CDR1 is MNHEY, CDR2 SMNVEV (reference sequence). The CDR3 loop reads CASSLGQGSYEQYF. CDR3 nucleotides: TGTGCCAGCAGTTTAGGACAGGGCTCCTACGAGCAGTACTTC.

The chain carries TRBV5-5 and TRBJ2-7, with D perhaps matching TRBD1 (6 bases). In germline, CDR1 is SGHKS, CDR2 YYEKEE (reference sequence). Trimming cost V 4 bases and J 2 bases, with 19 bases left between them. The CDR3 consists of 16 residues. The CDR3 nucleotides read TGTGCCAGCAGCGACAAAGGGCAGGGGTCCCCCTACGAGCAGTACTTC. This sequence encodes CASSDKGQGSPYEQYF.

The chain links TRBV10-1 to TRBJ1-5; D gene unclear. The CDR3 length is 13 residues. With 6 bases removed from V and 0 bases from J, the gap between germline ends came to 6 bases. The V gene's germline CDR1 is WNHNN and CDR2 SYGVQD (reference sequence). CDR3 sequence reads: CASSSSSNQPQHF. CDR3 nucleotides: TGCGCCAGCAGCTCGAGTAGCAATCAGCCCCAGCATTTT.

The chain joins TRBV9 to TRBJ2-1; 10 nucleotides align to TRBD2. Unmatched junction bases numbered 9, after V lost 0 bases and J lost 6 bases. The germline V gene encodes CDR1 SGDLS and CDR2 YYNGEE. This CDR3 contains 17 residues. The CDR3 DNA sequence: TGTGCCAGCAGCGTAGGGACTAGCGGAACCTTACTCAATGAGCAGTTCTTC. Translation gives CASSVGTSGTLLNEQFF.

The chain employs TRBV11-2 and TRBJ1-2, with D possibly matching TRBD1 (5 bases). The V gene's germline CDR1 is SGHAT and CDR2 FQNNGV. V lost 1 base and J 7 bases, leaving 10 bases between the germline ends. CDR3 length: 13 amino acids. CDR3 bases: TGTGCCAGCAGCTTAGCCCAGGGAAGTGGCTACACCTTC. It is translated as CASSLAQGSGYTF. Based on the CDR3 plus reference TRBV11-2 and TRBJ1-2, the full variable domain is EAGVAQSPRYKIIEKRQSVAFWCNPISGHATLYWYQQILGQGPKLLIQFQNNGVVDDSQLPKDRFSAERLKGVDSTLKIQPAKLEDSAVYLCASSLAQGSGYTFGSGTRLTVV.

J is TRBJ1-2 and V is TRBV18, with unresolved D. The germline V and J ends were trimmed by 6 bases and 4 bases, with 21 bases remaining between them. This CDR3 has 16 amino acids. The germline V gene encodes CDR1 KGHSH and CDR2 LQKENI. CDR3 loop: CASSFGLRSVSYGYTF. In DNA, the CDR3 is TGTGCCAGCTCGTTTGGACTGCGGTCGGTATCCTATGGCTACACCTTC.

The CDR3 loop reads CASSLDSGRVDEQYF. The DNA of the CDR3 is TGTGCCAGCAGCTTAGACAGCGGGAGAGTCGACGAGCAGTACTTC. V is TRBV11-3 and J is TRBJ2-7; 8 nucleotides line up with TRBD2. The germline V gene has CDR1 SGHNT and CDR2 YENEEA. This CDR3 contains 15 residues. J was trimmed by 5 bases and V by 0 bases; bases with no gene match: 6.

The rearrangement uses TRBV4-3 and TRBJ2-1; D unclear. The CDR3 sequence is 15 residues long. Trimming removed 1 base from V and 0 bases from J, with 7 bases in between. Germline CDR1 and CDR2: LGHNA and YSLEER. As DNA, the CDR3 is TGCGCCAGCAGCCAAGGGCAGGCCTCCTACAATGAGCAGTTCTTC. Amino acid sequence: CASSQGQASYNEQFF.

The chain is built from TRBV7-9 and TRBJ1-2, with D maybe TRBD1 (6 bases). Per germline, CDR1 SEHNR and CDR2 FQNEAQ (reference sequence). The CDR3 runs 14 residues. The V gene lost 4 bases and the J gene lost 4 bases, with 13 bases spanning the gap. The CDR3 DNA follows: TGTGCCAGCAGCTCAGCACAGGGCGGCTATGGCTACACCTTC. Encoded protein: CASSSAQGGYGYTF.

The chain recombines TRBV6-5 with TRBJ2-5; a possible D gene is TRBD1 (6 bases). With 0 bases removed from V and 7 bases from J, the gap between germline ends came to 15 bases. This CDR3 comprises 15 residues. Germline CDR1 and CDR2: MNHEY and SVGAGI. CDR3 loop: CASSYSGGSFGTQYF. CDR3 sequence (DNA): TGTGCCAGCAGTTACTCAGGGGGAAGTTTCGGGACCCAGTACTTC.

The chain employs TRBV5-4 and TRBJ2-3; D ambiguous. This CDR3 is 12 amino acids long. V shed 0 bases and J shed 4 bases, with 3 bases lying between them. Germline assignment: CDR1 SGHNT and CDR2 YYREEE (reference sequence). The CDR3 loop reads CASSLAADTQYF. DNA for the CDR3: TGTGCCAGCAGCTTGGCAGCAGATACGCAGTATTTT.

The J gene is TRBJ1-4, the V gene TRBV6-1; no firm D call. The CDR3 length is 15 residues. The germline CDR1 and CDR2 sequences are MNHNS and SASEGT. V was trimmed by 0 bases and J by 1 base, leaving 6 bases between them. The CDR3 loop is CASSEARGTNEKLFF. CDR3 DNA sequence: TGTGCCAGCAGTGAAGCTCGGGGAACTAATGAAAAACTGTTTTTT.

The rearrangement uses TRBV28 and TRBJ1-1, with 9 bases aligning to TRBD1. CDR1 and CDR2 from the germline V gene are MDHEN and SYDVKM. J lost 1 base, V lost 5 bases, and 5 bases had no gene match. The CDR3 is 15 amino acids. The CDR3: CASSPPTGGNTEAFF. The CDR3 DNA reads TGTGCCAGCAGTCCCCCGACAGGGGGGAACACTGAAGCTTTCTTT.

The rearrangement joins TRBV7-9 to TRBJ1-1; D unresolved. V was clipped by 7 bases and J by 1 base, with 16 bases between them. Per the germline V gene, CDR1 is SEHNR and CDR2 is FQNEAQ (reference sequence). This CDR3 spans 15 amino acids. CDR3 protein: CASTSFEGANTEAFF. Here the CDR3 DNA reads TGTGCCAGCACCTCCTTCGAGGGAGCGAACACTGAAGCTTTCTTT.